This TCR beta chain was captured in a study of T-cell memory formation after mild COVID-19 (dated by TCRdb to the early 2020s). Describing the broader study: TCR sequence clusters from the two donors were largely donor specific. In a couple of donors, T-cell clones that expanded and contracted after mild COVID-19 were tracked by sequencing TCRalpha and TCRbeta repertoires over time. The cohort was made up of two young adult volunteers, one female and one male, who were previously healthy. General findings and caveats noted by the study authors: Clones contracting from day 15 to 85 had balanced CD4/CD8 phenotypes, while a second wave expanding from day 15 to 37 was biased towards CD4+. SARS-CoV-2 specificity was not confirmed for the second-wave clones peaking on day 37. The study included only a couple of mild cases, and larger cohorts that include severe cases with pre-infection samples were judged to be necessary. Some responding clones were detected in pre-infection memory, which suggested that pre-existing cross-reactive memory T cells had joined the SARS-CoV-2 response. Contracting CD4+ clones appeared mostly in the CM and EM memory subsets, whereas CD8+ clones were enriched in EMRA.

Ficoll-Paque density gradient centrifugation was the method used to isolate PBMCs. Via the germline V gene, CDR1 is SGHRS and CDR2 YFSETQ. Trimming at the junction amounts to 3 bases on V and 0 bases on J, and the germline ends lie 7 bases apart. Spanning cysteine to phenylalanine, the CDR3 consists of 14 amino acids. Only the CDR3 DNA stays, 42 bases, in frame from base 1. Reads for this sample came from an Illumina NovaSeq 6000. cDNA libraries for TCRalpha and TCRbeta were prepared by 5'RACE using constant-segment primers, with sample barcodes and unique molecular identifiers added. RNA was extracted from every sample with Trizol reagent. Library amplification was performed in two PCR steps, and a second sample barcode and Illumina TruSeq adapters were introduced in the second step. Sequencing of the libraries was done on an Illumina NovaSeq, producing 2 x 150 bp paired-end reads. The source study handled its data this way. Reads were demultiplexed and collapsed into UMI-guided consensus sequences with migec v1.2.7. Using mixcr v2.1.11, the UMI consensuses were aligned to TRA and TRB V and J templates and assembled into clonotypes. A clonotype was counted as expanded or contracted only when both edgeR and NoisET called the clonotype significant, with the noise models trained on biological replicates. edgeR calls used a false discovery rate-adjusted p below 0.01 and a log2 fold-change threshold of 1. As an exploratory analysis of dynamics, max-normalized trajectories of the 1000 most abundant clonotypes were examined with PCA combined with hierarchical clustering. Separately sequenced CD4+ and CD8+ repertoires were used to assign the CD4 or CD8 phenotype of responding clones. In-frame beta chains were kept once TCRdb had trimmed the public reads at Q25 with fastp and called clones with MiXCR. When rows share a CDR3 protein, they turn into one entry using the most common DNA and genes. None of the V and J calls come from the authors' own analysis; TCRdb made them. For this sample there are 470,000 or so distinct CDR3 sequences; around a sixth appear just once. The ten most abundant clones make up 9% to 15% of the sample.

This clonotype was counted ten times or more. Its target antigen remains unknown. Nothing much larger sits one base from this clone, and base qualities are not available. The TCR sequence derives from an adult woman who had mild COVID-19 (a few samples of this study predate the infection). The sample titles of this study are shuffled in the database, so cell type and time point are left out; the donor was told from shared clones. Recombination linked TRBV5-1 to TRBJ2-1; no D gene call is confident. Sequencing was performed on PBMCs or a T cell subset sorted from them (not recorded which). The DNA sequence is TGCGCCAGCAGCTGGAAGTCCTCCTACAATGAGCAGTTCTTC. It codes for CASSWKSSYNEQFF.